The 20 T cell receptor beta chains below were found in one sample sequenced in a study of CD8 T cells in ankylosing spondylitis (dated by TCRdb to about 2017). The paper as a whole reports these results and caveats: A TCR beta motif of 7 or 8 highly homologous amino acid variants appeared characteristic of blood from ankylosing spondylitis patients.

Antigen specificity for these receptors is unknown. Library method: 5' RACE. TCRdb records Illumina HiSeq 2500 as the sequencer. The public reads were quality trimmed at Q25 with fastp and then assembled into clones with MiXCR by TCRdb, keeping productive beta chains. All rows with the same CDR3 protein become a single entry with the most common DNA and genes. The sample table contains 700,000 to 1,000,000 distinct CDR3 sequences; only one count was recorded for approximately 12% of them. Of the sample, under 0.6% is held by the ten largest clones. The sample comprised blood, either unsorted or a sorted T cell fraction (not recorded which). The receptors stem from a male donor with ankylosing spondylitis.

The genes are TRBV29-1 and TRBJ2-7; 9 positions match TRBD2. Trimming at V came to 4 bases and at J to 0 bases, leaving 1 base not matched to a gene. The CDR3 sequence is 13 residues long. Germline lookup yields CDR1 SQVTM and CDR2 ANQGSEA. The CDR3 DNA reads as TGCAGCGTTGGACTAGCGGTCTCCTACGAGCAGTACTTC. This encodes CSVGLAVSYEQYF.

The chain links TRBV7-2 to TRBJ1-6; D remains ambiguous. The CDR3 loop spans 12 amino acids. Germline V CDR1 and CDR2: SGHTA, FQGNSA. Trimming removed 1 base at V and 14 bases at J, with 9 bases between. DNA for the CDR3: TGTGCCAGCAGCTTAGACGTGGGTTCCCTCCACTTT. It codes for CASSLDVGSLHF.

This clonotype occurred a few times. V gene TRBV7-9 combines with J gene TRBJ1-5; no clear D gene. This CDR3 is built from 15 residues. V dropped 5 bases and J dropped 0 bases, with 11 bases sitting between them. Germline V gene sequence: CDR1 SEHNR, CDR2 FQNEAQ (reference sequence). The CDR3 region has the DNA TGTGCCAGCAGCGCCGACAAGTATAGCAATCAGCCCCAGCATTTT. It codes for CASSADKYSNQPQHF.

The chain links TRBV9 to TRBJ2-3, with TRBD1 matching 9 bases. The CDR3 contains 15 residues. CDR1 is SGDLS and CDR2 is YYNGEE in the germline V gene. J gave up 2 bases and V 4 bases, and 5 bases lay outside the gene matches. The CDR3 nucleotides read TGTGCCAGCAGCAAGATACAGGGGGCCACAGATACGCAGTATTTT. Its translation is CASSKIQGATDTQYF.

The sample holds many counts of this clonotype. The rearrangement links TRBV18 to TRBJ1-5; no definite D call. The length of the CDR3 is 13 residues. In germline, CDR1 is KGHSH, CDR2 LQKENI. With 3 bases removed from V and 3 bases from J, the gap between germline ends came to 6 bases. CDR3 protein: CASSPPNNQPQHF. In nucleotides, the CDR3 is TGTGCCAGCTCACCCCCTAACAATCAGCCCCAGCATTTT.

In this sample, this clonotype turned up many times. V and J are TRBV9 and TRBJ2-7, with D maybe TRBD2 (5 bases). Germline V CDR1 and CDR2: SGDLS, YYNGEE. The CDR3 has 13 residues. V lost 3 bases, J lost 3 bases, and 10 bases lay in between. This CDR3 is CASSARGSYEQYF. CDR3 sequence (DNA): TGTGCCAGCAGCGCTCGGGGAAGCTACGAGCAGTACTTC.

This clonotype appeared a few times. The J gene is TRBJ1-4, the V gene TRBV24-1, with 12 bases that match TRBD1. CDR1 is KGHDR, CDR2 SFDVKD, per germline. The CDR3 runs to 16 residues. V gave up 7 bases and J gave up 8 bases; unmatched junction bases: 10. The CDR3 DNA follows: TGTGCCACCAGCAAAACTGAAGGGACAGGGGGCGAAAAACTGTTTTTT. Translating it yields CATSKTEGTGGEKLFF.

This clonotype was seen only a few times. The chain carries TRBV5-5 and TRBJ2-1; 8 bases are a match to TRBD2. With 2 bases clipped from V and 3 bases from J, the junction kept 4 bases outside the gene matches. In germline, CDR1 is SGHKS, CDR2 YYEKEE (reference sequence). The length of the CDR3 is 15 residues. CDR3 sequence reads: CASSFPGLVYNEQFF. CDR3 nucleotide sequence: TGTGCCAGCAGCTTTCCGGGACTAGTCTACAATGAGCAGTTCTTC.

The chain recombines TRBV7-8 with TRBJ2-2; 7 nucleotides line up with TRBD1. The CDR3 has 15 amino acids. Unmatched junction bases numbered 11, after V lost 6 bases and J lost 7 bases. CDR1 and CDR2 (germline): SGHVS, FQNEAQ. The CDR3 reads CASRITGEIGGELFF. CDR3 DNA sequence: TGTGCCAGCAGGATAACAGGGGAAATCGGCGGGGAGCTGTTTTTT.

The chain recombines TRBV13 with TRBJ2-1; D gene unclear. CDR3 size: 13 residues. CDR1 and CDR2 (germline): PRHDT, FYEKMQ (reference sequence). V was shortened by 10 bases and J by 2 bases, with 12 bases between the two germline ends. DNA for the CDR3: TGTGCCATGAGAACTGGACCCTACAATGAGCAGTTCTTC. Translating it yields CAMRTGPYNEQFF.

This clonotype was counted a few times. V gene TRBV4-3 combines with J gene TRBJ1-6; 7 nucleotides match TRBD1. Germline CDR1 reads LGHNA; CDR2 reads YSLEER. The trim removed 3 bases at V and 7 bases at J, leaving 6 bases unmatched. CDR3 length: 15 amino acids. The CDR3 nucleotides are TGCGCCAGCAGCCAGCGACAGGGCCTAAATTCACCCCTCCACTTT. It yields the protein CASSQRQGLNSPLHF.

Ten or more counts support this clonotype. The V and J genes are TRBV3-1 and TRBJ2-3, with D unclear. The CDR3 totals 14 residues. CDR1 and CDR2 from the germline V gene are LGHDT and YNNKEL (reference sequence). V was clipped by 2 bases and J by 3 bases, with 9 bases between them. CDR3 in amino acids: CASSQHVDTDTQYF. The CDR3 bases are TGTGCCAGCAGCCAACATGTGGATACAGATACGCAGTATTTT.

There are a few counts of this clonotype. The CDR3: CASSQEIGRGSTEAFF. In nucleotides, the CDR3 is TGTGCCAGCAGCCAAGAAATTGGCAGGGGATCCACTGAAGCTTTCTTT. The chain joins TRBV3-1 to TRBJ1-1, with D perhaps matching TRBD1 (6 bases). V gave up 0 bases and J gave up 4 bases, with 15 bases separating them. The CDR3 runs to 16 residues. Germline V CDR1 and CDR2: LGHDT, YNNKEL (reference sequence).

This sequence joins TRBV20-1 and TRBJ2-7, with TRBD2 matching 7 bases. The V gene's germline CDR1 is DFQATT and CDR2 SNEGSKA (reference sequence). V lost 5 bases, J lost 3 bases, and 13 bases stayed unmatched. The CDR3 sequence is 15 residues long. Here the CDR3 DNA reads TGCAGTGCTCCAGACTCCTCAGGCGGGGGCTACGAGCAGTACTTC. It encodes CSAPDSSGGGYEQYF.

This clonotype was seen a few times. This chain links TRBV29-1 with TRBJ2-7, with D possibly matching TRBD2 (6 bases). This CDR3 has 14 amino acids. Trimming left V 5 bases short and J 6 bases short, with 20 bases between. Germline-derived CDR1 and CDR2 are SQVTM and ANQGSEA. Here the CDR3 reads CSVRRGLVLSEQYF. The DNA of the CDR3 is TGCAGCGTTCGGAGGGGCTTAGTCCTAAGCGAGCAGTACTTC.

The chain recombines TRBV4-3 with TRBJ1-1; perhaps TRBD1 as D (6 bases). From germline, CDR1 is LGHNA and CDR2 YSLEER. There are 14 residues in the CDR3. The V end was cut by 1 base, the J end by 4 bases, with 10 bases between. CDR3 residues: CASSQGKQGTEAFF. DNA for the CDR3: TGCGCCAGCAGCCAAGGAAAACAGGGCACTGAAGCTTTCTTT.

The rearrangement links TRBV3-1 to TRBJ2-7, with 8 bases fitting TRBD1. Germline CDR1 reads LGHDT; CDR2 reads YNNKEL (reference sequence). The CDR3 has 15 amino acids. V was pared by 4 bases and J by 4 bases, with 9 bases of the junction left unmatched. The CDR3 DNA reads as TGTGCCAGCAGCCCACCCGGGACAGGCATTTACGAGCAGTACTTC. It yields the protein CASSPPGTGIYEQYF.

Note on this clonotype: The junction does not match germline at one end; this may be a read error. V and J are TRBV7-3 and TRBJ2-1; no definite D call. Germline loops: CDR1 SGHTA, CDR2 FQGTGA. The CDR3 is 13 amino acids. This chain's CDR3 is CTSSLSVRGEQFF. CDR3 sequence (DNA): TGCACCAGCAGCTTATCAGTACGCGGTGAGCAGTTCTTC.

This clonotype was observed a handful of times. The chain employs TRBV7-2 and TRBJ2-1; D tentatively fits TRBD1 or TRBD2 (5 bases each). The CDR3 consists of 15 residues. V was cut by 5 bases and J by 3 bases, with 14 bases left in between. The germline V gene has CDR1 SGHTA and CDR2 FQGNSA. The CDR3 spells CASSRTSGLYNEQFF. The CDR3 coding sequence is TGTGCCAGCAGCCGGACTTCAGGGCTCTACAATGAGCAGTTCTTC.

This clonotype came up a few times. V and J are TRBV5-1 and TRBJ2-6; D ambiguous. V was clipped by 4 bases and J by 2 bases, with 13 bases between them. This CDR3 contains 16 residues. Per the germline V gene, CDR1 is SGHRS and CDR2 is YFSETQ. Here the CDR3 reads CASSPSPYPGANVLTF. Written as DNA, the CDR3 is TGCGCCAGCAGCCCCAGCCCGTATCCTGGGGCCAACGTCCTGACTTTC. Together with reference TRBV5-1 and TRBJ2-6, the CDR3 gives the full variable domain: KAGVTQTPRYLIKTRGQQVTLSCSPISGHRSVSWYQQTPGQGLQFLFEYFSETQRNKGNFPGRFSGRQFSNSRSEMNVSTLELGDSALYLCASSPSPYPGANVLTFGAGSRLTVL.